This entry concerns a single T cell receptor beta chain. This clone was counted between two and nine times. There is no known antigen for this receptor. Base qualities are not at hand, and no much larger clone is one base apart. Via the germline V gene (reference sequence), CDR1 is SGHNT and CDR2 YYREEE. Trimming costs V 7 bases and J 3 bases, and their ends lie 17 bases apart. From cysteine to phenylalanine, the CDR3 is 14 amino acids long. The read is trimmed to its CDR3 DNA, 42 bases read in frame from base 1. The sample originates from a study of blood T cell repertoires in COVID-19 (dated by TCRdb to 2019 to 2021). With regard to the full study: Collaborator samples came from the United States, Italy and Spain and covered acute and convalescent phases of COVID-19. The material from the prospective study consisted of cDNA or gDNA derived from T cells, B-cell-depleted T cells, or PBMCs. The dataset comprised deeply sampled blood TCRbeta repertoires from subjects exposed to, actively infected with, or recovered from COVID-19. The repertoires were made available in a free public database intended to serve as a resource for research on the immune response to SARS-CoV-2. The samples were drawn from two sources: the first 160 participants of the ongoing ImmuneRACE study, and over 1,000 subjects contributed by 6 global collaborators. Nearly every sample came with metadata listing a de-identified subject ID, COVID-19 status, age in years and sex. Where available, HLA class I and class II types were obtained from metadata supplied by the sample provider rather than from assay-based typing. Beyond this particular receptor, the publication reports: Clinical and demographic metadata were provided uncurated, with the amount varying by source and participant.

Collaborating institutions collected whole blood in K2EDTA tubes following their own protocols. For TCRbeta analysis, collaborator samples were shipped as frozen whole blood, as isolated PBMCs, or as DNA extracted from either sample type. The immunoSEQ Assay, a bias-controlled multiplex PCR, was used to amplify TCRbeta CDR3 regions from genomic DNA. In the authors' own workflow: Within the assay, amplification of reference gene primers was used to estimate how many nucleated cells each sample contained. To quantify the absolute abundance of each unique TCRbeta CDR3 rearrangement, sequence reads were collapsed and filtered. For each sample, productive Simpson clonality was calculated as the square root of Simpson's diversity index over productive rearrangements. TCRdb re-hosts the immuneACCESS table, in-frame sequences only. Its copies lack some clones; in the studies checked, an unresolved V gene accounts for under half of them, and the cause for the rest is not known. V, J and clone size are those of that table, while D and trimming were read from the DNA. Present in this sample are fewer than 80,000 clones, about 88% of which were seen just once. The leading ten clones occupy more than 15% of the sample.

The sample consisted of peripheral blood. The sequence links TRBV5-4 to TRBJ2-7, and TRBD1 may be the D gene, going by 6 matching bases. The receptor comes from an elderly woman with active or convalescent COVID-19. The CDR3 protein is CASHFEQGDYEQYF. The DNA sequence is as follows: TGTGCCAGCCATTTCGAACAGGGAGACTACGAGCAGTACTTC. With the portions outside the CDR3 filled from the reference TRBV5-4 and TRBJ2-7 genes, the complete variable region becomes ETGVTQSPTHLIKTRGQQVTLRCSSQSGHNTVSWYQQALGQGPQFIFQYYREEENGRGNFPPRFSGLQFPNYSSELNVNALELDDSALYLCASHFEQGDYEQYFGPGTRLTVT.